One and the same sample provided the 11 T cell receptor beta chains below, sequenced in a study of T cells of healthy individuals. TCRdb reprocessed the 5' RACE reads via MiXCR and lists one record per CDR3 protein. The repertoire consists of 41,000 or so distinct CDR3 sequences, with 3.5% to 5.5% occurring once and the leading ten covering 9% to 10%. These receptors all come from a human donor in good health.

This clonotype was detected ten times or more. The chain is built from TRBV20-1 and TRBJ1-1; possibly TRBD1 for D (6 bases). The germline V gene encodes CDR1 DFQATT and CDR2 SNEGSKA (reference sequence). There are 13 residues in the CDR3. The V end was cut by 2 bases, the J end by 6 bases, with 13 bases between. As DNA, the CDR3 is TGCAGTGCTAGAAGGGACACCCAGGCTGAAGCTTTCTTT. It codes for CSARRDTQAEAFF.

As DNA, the CDR3 is TGTGCCAGCATAGGATGGCGGGATAGGACAGATACGCAGTATTTT. Encoded protein: CASIGWRDRTDTQYF. The chain combines TRBV2 with TRBJ2-3; a weak D match, TRBD2 (6 bases). Per the germline V gene, CDR1 is SNHLY and CDR2 is FYNNEI. Between the trimmed V and J ends, which lost 7 bases and 3 bases, there was a span of 17 bases. The CDR3 consists of 15 residues.

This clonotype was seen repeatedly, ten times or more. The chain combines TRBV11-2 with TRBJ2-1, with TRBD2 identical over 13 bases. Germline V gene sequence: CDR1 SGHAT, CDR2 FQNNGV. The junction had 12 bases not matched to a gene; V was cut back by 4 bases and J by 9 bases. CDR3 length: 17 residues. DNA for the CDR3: TGTGCCAGCAGCTCCCCGGGACTAGCGGGATCTTATGTTGAGCAGTTCTTC. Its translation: CASSSPGLAGSYVEQFF.

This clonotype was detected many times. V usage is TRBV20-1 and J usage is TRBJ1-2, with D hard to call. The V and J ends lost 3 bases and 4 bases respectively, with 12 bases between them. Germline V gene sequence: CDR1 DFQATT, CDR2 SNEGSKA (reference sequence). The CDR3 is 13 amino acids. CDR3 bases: TGCAGTGCTAGCAGCATAGCAAGCTATGGCTACACCTTC. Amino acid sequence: CSASSIASYGYTF.

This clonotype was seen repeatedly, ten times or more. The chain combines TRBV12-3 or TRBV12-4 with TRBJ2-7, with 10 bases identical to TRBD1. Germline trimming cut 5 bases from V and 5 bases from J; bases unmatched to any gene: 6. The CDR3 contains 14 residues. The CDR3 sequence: CASSLRQGADEQYF. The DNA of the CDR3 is TGTGCCAGCAGTCTTCGACAGGGGGCGGACGAGCAGTACTTC.

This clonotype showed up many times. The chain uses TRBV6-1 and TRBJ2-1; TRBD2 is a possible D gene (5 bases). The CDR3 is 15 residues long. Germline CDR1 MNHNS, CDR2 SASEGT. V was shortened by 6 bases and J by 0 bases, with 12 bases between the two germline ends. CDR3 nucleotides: TGTGCCAGCAGAACCGGGATCAGCTCCTACAATGAGCAGTTCTTC. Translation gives CASRTGISSYNEQFF.

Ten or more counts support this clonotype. CDR3 protein: CASSHRGETNYGYTF. CDR3 DNA sequence: TGTGCCAGCAGTCACAGGGGGGAGACTAACTATGGCTACACCTTC. This chain links TRBV12-3 or TRBV12-4 with TRBJ1-2; 8 bases are a match to TRBD1. The CDR3 sequence is 15 residues long. V shed 5 bases, J shed 0 bases, and the junction held 5 bases outside the gene matches.

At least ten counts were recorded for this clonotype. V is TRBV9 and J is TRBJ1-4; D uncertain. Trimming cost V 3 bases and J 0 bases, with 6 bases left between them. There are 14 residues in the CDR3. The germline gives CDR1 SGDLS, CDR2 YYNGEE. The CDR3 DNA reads TGTGCCAGCAGCGCTGAGACAACTAATGAAAAACTGTTTTTT. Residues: CASSAETTNEKLFF.

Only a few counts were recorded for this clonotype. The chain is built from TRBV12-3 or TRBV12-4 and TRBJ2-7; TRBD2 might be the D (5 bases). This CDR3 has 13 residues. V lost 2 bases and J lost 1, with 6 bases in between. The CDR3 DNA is TGTGCCAGCAGTTTAATAGCGTCCTACGAGCAGTACTTC. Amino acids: CASSLIASYEQYF.

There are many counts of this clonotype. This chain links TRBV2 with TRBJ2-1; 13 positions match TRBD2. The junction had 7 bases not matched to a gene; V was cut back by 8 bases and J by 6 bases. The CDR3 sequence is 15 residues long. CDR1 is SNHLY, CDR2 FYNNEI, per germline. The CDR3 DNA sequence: TGTGCCAGCGGCCGAGGGACTAGCGGGATCAATGAGCAGTTCTTC. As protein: CASGRGTSGINEQFF.

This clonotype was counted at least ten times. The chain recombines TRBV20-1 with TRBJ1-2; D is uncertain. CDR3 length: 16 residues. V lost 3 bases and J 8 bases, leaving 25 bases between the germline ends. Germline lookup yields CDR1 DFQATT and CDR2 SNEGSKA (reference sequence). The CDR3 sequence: CSARATGPSYSEGYTF. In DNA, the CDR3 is TGCAGTGCTAGGGCAACCGGGCCCTCCTACTCGGAGGGCTACACCTTC.